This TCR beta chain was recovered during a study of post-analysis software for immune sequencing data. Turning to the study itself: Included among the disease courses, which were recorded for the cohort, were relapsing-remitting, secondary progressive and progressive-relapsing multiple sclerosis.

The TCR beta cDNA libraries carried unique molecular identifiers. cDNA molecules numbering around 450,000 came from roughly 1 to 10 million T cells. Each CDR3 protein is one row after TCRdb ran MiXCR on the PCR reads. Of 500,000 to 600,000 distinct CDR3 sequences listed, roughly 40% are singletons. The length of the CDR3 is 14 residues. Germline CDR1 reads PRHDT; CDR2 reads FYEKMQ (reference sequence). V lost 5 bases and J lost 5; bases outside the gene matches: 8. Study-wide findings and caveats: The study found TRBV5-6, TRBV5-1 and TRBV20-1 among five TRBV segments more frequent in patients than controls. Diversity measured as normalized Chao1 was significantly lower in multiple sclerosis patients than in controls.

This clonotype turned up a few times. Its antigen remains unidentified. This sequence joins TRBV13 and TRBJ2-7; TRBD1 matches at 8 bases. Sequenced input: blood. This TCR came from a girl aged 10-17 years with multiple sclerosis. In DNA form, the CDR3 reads TGTGCCAGCAGCCCGCGGACAGGGATCCACGAGCAGTACTTC. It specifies CASSPRTGIHEQYF.